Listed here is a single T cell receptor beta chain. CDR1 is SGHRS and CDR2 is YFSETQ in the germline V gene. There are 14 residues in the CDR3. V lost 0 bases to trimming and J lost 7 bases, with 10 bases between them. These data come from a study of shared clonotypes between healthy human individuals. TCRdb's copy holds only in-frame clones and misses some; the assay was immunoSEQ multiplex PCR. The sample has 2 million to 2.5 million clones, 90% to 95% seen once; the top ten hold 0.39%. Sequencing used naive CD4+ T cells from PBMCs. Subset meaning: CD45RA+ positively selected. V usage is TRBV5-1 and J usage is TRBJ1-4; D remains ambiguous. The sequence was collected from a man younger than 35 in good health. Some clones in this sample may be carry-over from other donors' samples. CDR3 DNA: TGCGCCAGCAGCTTGGACTCTTCTATTGAAAAACTGTTTTTT. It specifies CASSLDSSIEKLFF.